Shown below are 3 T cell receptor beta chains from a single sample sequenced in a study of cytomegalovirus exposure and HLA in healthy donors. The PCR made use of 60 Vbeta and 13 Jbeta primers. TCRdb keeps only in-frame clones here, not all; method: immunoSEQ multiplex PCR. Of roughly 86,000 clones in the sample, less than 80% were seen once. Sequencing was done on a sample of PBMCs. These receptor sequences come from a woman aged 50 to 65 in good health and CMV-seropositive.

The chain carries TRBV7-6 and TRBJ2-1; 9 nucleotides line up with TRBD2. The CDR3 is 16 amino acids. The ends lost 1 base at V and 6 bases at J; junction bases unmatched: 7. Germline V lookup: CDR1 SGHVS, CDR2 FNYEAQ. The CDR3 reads CASSLGRLAGRNEQFF. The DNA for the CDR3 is TGTGCCAGCAGCTTAGGTCGCCTAGCGGGGCGCAATGAGCAGTTCTTC.

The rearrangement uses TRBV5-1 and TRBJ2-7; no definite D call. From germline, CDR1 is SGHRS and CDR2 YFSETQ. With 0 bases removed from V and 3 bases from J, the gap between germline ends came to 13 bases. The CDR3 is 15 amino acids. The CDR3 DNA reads TGCGCCAGCAGCTTGGGTCACACCTCAAGCTACGAGCAGTACTTC. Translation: CASSLGHTSSYEQYF.

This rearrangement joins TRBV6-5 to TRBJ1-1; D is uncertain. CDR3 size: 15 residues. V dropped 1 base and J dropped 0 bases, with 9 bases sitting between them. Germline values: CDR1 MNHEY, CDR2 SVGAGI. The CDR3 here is CASSYFAAVNTEAFF. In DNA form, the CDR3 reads TGTGCCAGCAGTTACTTTGCGGCCGTGAACACTGAAGCTTTCTTT.